This is a list of T cell receptor beta chains from one sample in a study of identical twins. TCRdb recomputed calls from the 5' RACE reads with MiXCR, one row per CDR3 protein. The sample consists of fewer than 900,000 distinct CDR3 sequences, roughly 18% of them appearing once. These data were also reused for a study on T cells expressing NK-cell markers.

Sequencing was done on a sample of PBMCs. Receptor source: a woman under 30 in good health. The CDR3 runs from the conserved cysteine through the conserved F or W.

j_call: TRBJ1-3; v_call: TRBV7-9; cdr3_aa: CASSLSSGNTIYF
j_call: TRBJ2-5; v_call: TRBV9; cdr3_aa: CASSVDRAGQETQYF
j_call: TRBJ1-1; v_call: TRBV20-1; cdr3_aa: CSARNGGARRNTEAFF
j_call: TRBJ1-1; v_call: TRBV10-3; cdr3_aa: CAITRTETNTEAFF
j_call: TRBJ1-4; v_call: TRBV10-3; cdr3_aa: CATKEDSANEKLFF
j_call: TRBJ2-2; v_call: TRBV7-7; cdr3_aa: CASSNSGTGELFF
j_call: TRBJ2-1; v_call: TRBV6-2/TRBV6-3; cdr3_aa: CASRSSGGQFF
j_call: TRBJ2-2; v_call: TRBV5-5; cdr3_aa: CASSYTGTGTGELFF
j_call: TRBJ2-3; v_call: TRBV10-3; cdr3_aa: CATSPGQSTDTQYF
j_call: TRBJ2-6; v_call: TRBV11-2; cdr3_aa: CASSFTGTPGANVLTF
j_call: TRBJ2-5; v_call: TRBV20-1; cdr3_aa: CSAYDRGETQYF